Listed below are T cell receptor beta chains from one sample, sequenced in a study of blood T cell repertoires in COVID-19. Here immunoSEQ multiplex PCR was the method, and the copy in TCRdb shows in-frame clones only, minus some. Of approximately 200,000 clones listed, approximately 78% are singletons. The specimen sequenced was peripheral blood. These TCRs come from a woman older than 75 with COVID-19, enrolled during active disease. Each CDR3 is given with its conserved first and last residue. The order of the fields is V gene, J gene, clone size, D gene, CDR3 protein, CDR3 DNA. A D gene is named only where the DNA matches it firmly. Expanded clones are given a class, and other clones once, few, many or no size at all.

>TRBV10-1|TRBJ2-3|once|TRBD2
CASSQTSGGDTDTQYF
TGCGCCAGCAGCCAAACTAGCGGGGGGGACACAGATACGCAGTATTTT
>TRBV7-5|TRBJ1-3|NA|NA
CVRSLVRQYPGTRAGNTIYF
TGTGTCAGAAGCTTAGTGAGGCAATATCCCGGAACGAGAGCTGGAAACACCATATATTTT
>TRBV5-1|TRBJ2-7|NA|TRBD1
CASSLLGQGAREQYF
TGCGCCAGCAGCTTGCTTGGACAGGGGGCACGGGAGCAGTACTTC
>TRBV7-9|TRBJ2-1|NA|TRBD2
CASSLRLATNEQFF
TGTGCCAGCAGCTTAAGACTAGCGACCAATGAGCAGTTCTTC
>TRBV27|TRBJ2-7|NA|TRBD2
CASSTRLAGSGIYEQYF
TGTGCCAGCAGTACTCGACTAGCGGGAAGCGGTATTTACGAGCAGTACTTC
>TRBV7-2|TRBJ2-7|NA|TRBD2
CASSSSGGYEQYF
TGTGCCAGCAGTTCCTCGGGGGGATACGAGCAGTACTTC
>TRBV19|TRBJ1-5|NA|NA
CASSISQDIPRGNQPQHF
TGTGCCAGTAGTATATCCCAGGACATCCCTAGGGGCAATCAGCCCCAGCATTTT
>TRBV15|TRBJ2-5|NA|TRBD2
CATSRLGLAQSQETQYF
TGTGCCACCAGCAGGCTGGGACTAGCCCAAAGCCAAGAGACCCAGTACTTC
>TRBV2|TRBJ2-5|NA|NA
CASLRLRGTQYF
TGTGCCAGCCTAAGACTACGTGGTACCCAGTACTTC
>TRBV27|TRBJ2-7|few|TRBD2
CASSFLLAGGEYEQYF
TGTGCCAGCAGTTTCCTCCTAGCGGGAGGGGAGTACGAGCAGTACTTC
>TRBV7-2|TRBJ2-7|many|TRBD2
CASSLAGGRYEQYF
TGTGCCAGCAGCTTGGCGGGCGGGAGGTACGAGCAGTACTTC
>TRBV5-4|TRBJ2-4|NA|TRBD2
CASSIGLENIQYF
TGTGCCAGCAGCATCGGACTAGAAAACATTCAGTACTTC
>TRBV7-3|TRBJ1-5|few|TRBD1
CASSSYRGNQPQHF
TGTGCCAGCAGCTCCTACAGGGGGAATCAGCCCCAGCATTTT
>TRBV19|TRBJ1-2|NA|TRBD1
CASRHRRTGANYGYTF
TGTGCCAGTCGCCATCGTAGGACAGGGGCTAACTATGGCTACACCTTC
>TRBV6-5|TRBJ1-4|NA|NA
CASSGTKGNEKLFF
TGTGCCAGCAGCGGGACAAAGGGTAATGAAAAACTGTTTTTT
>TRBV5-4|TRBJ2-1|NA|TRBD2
CASSPPGLVYNEQFF
TGTGCCAGCAGTCCCCCGGGACTAGTTTACAATGAGCAGTTCTTC
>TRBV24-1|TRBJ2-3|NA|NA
CATSDWPPGDTQYF
TGTGCCACCAGTGATTGGCCGCCGGGAGATACGCAGTATTTT
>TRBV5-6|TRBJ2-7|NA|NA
CASSFQGDEQYF
TGTGCCAGCAGCTTCCAGGGTGACGAGCAGTACTTC
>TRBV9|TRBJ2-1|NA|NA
CASSVPATGGPHNEQFF
TGTGCCAGCAGCGTACCGGCCACGGGGGGCCCCCACAATGAGCAGTTCTTC
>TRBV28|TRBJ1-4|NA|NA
CASSRGHMTGKLFF
TGTGCCAGCAGCCGAGGACATATGACGGGAAAACTGTTTTTT
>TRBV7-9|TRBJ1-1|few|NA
CASSFPYTEAFF
TGTGCCAGCAGCTTCCCCTACACTGAAGCTTTCTTT
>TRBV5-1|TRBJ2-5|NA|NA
CASSLAGGTEETQYF
TGCGCCAGCAGCTTGGCCGGCGGGACAGAAGAGACCCAGTACTTC
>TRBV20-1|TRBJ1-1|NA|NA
CRVTGTTEAFF
TGCAGAGTCACAGGGACCACTGAAGCTTTCTTT
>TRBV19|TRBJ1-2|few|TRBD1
CASNPGQGSGYTF
TGTGCCAGTAACCCGGGACAGGGCTCTGGCTACACCTTC
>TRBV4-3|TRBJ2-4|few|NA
CASSQVVRGVGAKNIQYF
TGCGCCAGCAGCCAAGTCGTAAGGGGTGTAGGGGCCAAAAACATTCAGTACTTC
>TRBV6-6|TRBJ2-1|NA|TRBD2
CASSDPPGGGGNEQFF
TGTGCCAGCAGCGATCCCCCGGGGGGGGGTGGGAATGAGCAGTTCTTC
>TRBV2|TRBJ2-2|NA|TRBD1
CASRGTGSELFF
TGTGCCAGCAGGGGGACAGGGTCAGAGCTGTTTTTT
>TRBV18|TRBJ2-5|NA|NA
CASSPTYQETQYF
TGTGCCAGCTCACCCACTTACCAAGAGACCCAGTACTTC
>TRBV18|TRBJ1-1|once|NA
CASSPRRGRVEAFF
TGTGCCAGCTCCCCACGCAGGGGCCGCGTTGAAGCTTTCTTT
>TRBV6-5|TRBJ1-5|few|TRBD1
CASSTGGGQPQHF
TGTGCCAGCAGTACAGGGGGCGGTCAGCCCCAGCATTTT
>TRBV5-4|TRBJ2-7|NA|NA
CASSSGLSPAYEQYF
TGTGCCAGCAGCTCGGGACTCAGCCCTGCCTACGAGCAGTACTTC
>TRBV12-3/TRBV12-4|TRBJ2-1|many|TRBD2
CASSLVGGNEQFF
TGTGCCAGCAGTTTAGTGGGGGGGAATGAGCAGTTCTTC
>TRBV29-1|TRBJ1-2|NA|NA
CSVGEGFGYGYTF
TGCAGCGTTGGCGAGGGCTTCGGCTATGGCTACACCTTC
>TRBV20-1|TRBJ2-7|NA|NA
CSASGSGPYEQYF
TGCAGTGCTAGTGGCAGCGGGCCCTACGAGCAGTACTTC
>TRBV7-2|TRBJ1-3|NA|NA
CASSFSGSGNTIYF
TGTGCCAGCAGCTTTTCGGGGTCTGGAAACACCATATATTTT
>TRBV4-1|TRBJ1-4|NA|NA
CASSQASVATNEKLFF
TGCGCCAGCAGCCAAGCGTCCGTTGCAACTAATGAAAAACTGTTTTTT
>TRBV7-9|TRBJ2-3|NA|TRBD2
CASSLVSGRADTQYF
TGTGCCAGCAGCTTAGTAAGCGGGAGGGCAGATACGCAGTATTTT
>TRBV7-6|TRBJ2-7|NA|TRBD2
CASSPLAGVVYDEQYF
TGTGCCAGCAGCCCCCTAGCGGGAGTGGTCTATGACGAGCAGTACTTC
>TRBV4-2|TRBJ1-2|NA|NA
CASSHPDNSYGYTF
TGTGCCAGCAGCCACCCCGACAACTCCTATGGCTACACCTTC
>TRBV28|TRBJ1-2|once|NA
CASSTTGYGYTF
TGTGCCAGCAGCACCACAGGGTACGGCTACACCTTC
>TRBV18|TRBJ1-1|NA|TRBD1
CASSPRGQGDTEAFF
TGTGCCAGCTCACCAAGGGGACAGGGCGACACTGAAGCTTTCTTT
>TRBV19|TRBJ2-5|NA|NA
CASSRPAWASSKETQYF
TGTGCCAGTAGCCGGCCGGCATGGGCAAGTAGTAAAGAGACCCAGTACTTC
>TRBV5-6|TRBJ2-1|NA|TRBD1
CASSLGQGVREQFF
TGTGCCAGCAGCTTGGGGCAGGGGGTAAGGGAGCAGTTCTTC
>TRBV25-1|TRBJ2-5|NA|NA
CASRKTGQGQETQYF
TGTGCCAGCAGAAAGACGGGCCAGGGACAAGAGACCCAGTACTTC
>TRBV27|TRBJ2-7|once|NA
CASRPYSDSSYEQYF
TGTGCCAGCAGACCTTATTCGGACAGTTCCTACGAGCAGTACTTC
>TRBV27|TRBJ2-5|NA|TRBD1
CASSSGSLGTAYQETQYF
TGTGCCAGCAGCTCTGGGAGCCTCGGGACAGCGTACCAAGAGACCCAGTACTTC
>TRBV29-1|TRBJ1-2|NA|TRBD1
CSVARDRGGGYTF
TGCAGCGTTGCACGGGACAGGGGAGGCGGCTACACCTTC
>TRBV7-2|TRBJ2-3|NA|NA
CASSLFGGGFTDTQYF
TGTGCCAGCAGCTTATTCGGCGGGGGCTTCACAGATACGCAGTATTTT
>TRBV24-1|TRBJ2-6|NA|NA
CATSDPRGPVNSGANVLTF
TGTGCCACCAGTGATCCCAGAGGGCCGGTCAACTCTGGGGCCAACGTCCTGACTTTC
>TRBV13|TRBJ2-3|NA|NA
CASSLFRLTDTQYF
TGTGCCAGCAGCTTATTCCGACTCACAGATACGCAGTATTTT
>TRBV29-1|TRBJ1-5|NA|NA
CSVRHLNQPQHF
TGCAGCGTCAGACATCTCAATCAGCCCCAGCATTTT
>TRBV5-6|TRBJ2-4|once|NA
CASSPHTGLNIQYF
TGTGCCAGCAGCCCCCACACGGGACTGAACATTCAGTACTTC
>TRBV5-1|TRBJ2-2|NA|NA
CASSAGQNTGELFF
TGCGCCAGCAGCGCCGGACAAAACACCGGGGAGCTGTTTTTT
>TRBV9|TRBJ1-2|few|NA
CASSAGLDYGYTF
TGTGCCAGCAGCGCCGGACTAGACTATGGCTACACCTTC